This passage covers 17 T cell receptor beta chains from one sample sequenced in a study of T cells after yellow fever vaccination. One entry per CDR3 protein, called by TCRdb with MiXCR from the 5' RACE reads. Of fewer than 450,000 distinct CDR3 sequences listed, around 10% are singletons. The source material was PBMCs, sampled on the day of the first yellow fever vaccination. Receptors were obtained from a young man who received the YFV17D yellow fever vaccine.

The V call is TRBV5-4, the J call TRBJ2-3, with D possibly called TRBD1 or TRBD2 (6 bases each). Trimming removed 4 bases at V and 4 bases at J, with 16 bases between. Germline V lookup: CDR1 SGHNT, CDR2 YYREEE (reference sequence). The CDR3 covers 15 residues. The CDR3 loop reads CASSLGGPRADTQYF. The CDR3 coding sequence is TGTGCCAGCAGCCTAGGGGGGCCTCGGGCAGATACGCAGTATTTT. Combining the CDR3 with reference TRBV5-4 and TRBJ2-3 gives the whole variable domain ETGVTQSPTHLIKTRGQQVTLRCSSQSGHNTVSWYQQALGQGPQFIFQYYREEENGRGNFPPRFSGLQFPNYSSELNVNALELDDSALYLCASSLGGPRADTQYFGPGTRLTVL.

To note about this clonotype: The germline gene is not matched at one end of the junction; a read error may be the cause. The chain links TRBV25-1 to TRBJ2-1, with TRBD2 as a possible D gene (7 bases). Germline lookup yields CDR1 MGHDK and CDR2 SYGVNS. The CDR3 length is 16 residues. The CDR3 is CASSELGRGPNNEQFF. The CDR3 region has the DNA TGTGCCAGTAGTGAATTGGGGCGGGGGCCGAACAATGAGCAGTTCTTC. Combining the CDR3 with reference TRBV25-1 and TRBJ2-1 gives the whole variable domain EADIYQTPRYLVIGTGKKITLECSQTMGHDKMYWYQQDPGMELHLIHYSYGVNSTEKGDLSSESTVSRIRTEHFPLTLESARPSHTSQYLCASSELGRGPNNEQFFGPGTRLTVL.

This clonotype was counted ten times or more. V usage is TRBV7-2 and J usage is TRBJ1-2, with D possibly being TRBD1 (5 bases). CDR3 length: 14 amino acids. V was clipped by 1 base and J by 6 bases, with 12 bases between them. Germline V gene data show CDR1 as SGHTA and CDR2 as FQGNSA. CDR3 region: CASSLVGRADGYTF. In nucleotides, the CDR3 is TGTGCCAGCAGCTTAGTGGGCAGGGCTGATGGCTACACCTTC.

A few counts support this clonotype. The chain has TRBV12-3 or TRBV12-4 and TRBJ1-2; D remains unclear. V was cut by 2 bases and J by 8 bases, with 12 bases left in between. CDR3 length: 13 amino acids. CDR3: CASSLRTGWGYTF. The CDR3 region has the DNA TGTGCCAGCAGTTTAAGGACGGGCTGGGGCTACACCTTC.

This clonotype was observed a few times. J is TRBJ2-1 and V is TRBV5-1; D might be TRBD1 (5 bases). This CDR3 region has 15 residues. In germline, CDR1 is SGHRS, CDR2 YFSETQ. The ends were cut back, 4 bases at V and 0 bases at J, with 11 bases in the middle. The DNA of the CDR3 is TGCGCCAGCAGCGATGGGGCTAGCTCCTACAATGAGCAGTTCTTC. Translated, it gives CASSDGASSYNEQFF. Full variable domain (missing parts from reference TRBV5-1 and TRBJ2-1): KAGVTQTPRYLIKTRGQQVTLSCSPISGHRSVSWYQQTPGQGLQFLFEYFSETQRNKGNFPGRFSGRQFSNSRSEMNVSTLELGDSALYLCASSDGASSYNEQFFGPGTRLTVL.

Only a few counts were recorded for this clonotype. The CDR3 sequence: CASSSLESTTPQHF. The DNA for the CDR3 is TGTGCCAGCAGCTCCCTGGAGTCGACAACGCCCCAGCATTTT. The chain joins TRBV6-1 to TRBJ1-5; no firm D call. V was shortened by 6 bases and J by 9 bases, with 18 bases between the two germline ends. The CDR3 is 14 residues long. Germline CDR1 and CDR2: MNHNS and SASEGT.

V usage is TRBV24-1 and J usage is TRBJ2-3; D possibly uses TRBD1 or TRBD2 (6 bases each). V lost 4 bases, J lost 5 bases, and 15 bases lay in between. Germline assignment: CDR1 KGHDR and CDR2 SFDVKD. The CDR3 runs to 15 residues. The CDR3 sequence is CATSEPGASRDTQYF. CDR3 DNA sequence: TGTGCCACCAGTGAGCCGGGGGCGAGTCGAGATACGCAGTATTTT.

In DNA form, the CDR3 reads TGCAGTGCCAGGGACATGTCGAACACCGGGGAGCTGTTTTTT. This codes for CSARDMSNTGELFF. The chain carries TRBV20-1 and TRBJ2-2, with D possibly TRBD1 on 6 matching bases. The V end lost 6 bases, the J end lost 0 bases, and 11 bases lay between the germline ends. Germline CDR1 is DFQATT and CDR2 is SNEGSKA (reference sequence). The length of the CDR3 is 14 residues.

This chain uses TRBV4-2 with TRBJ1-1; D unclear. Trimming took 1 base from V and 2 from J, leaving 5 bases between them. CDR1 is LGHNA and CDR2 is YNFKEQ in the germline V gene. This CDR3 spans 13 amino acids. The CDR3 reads CASSQAKNTEAFF. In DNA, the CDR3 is TGTGCCAGCAGCCAAGCCAAAAACACTGAAGCTTTCTTT.

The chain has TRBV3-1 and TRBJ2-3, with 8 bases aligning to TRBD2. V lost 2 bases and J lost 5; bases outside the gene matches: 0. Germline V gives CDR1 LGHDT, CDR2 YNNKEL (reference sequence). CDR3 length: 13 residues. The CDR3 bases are TGTGCCAGCAGCCAAAGCGGGGGAGATACGCAGTATTTT. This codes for CASSQSGGDTQYF.

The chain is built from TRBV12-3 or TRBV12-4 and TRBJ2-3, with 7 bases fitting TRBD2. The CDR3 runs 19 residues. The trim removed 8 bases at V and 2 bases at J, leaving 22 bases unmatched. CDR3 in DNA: TGTGCCAGCCTTTGGGGGAACCGGGGACTAACGTCCCCCACAGATACGCAGTATTTT. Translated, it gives CASLWGNRGLTSPTDTQYF.

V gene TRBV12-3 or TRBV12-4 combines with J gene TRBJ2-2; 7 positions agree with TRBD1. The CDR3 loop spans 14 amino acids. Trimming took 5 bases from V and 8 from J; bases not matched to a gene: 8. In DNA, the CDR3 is TGTGCCAGCAGTAATCGACAGGGTTGGGGGGAGCTGTTTTTT. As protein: CASSNRQGWGELFF.

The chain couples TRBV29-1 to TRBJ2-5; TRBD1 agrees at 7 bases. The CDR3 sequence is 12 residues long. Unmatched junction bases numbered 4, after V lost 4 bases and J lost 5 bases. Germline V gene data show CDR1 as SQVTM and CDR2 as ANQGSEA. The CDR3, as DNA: TGCAGCGTTGGAACAGGGGCCGAGACCCAGTACTTC. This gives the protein CSVGTGAETQYF.

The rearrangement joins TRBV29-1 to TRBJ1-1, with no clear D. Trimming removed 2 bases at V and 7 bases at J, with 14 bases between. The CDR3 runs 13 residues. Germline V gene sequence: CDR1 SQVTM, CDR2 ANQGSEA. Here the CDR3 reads CSVEKKLVGEAFF. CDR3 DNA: TGCAGCGTTGAAAAGAAACTAGTCGGTGAAGCTTTCTTT. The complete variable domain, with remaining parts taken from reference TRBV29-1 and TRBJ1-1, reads SAVISQKPSRDICQRGTSLTIQCQVDSQVTMMFWYRQQPGQSLTLIATANQGSEATYESGFVIDKFPISRPNLTFSTLTVSNMSPEDSSIYLCSVEKKLVGEAFFGQGTRLTVV.

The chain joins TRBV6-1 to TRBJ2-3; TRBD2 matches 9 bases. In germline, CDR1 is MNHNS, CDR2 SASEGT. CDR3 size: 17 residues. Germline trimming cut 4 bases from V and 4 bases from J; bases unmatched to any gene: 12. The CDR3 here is CASSGVGAGGPADTQYF. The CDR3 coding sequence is TGTGCCAGCAGTGGCGTGGGGGCGGGGGGGCCGGCAGATACGCAGTATTTT.

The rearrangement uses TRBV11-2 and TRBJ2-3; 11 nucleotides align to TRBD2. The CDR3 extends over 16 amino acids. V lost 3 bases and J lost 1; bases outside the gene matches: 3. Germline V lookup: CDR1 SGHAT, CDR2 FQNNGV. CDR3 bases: TGTGCCAGCAGCTTCCTTAGCGGGGGGGGCACAGATACGCAGTATTTT. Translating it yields CASSFLSGGGTDTQYF.

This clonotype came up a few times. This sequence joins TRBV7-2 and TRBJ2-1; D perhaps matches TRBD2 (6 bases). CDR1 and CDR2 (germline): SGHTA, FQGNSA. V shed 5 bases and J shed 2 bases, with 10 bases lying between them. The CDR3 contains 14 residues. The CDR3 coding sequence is TGTGCCAGCAGCCCGGGACTTACCTACAATGAGCAGTTCTTC. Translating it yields CASSPGLTYNEQFF.